The 28 T cell receptor beta chains below were found in one sample sequenced in a study of PD-L1 blockade in urothelial cancer. Sequencing was performed with immunoSEQ multiplex PCR; in TCRdb, only in-frame clones are kept and a portion is missing. The table lists under 30,000 clones, around nine tenths of them singletons, with 3% to 3.5% in the top ten. The source material was PBMCs, sampled around atezolizumab (anti-PD-L1) treatment. All receptors derive from a man in his fifties with urothelial cancer.

The CDR3 DNA is TGTGCCAGTAGTACCAGGAAGCGGGACCTCTACAATGAGCAGTTCTTC. Its translation is CASSTRKRDLYNEQFF. The chain combines TRBV19 with TRBJ2-1; TRBD2 aligns across 7 bases. V trimming: 4 bases; J trimming: 3 bases; junction bases outside the gene matches: 9. Germline V CDR1 and CDR2: LNHDA, SQIVND (reference sequence). The CDR3 has 16 residues.

This clone has a single count. V is TRBV11-2 and J is TRBJ2-1; 9 nucleotides agree with TRBD2. Germline V gene data show CDR1 as SGHAT and CDR2 as FQNNGV. V shed 1 base, J shed 3 bases, and the junction held 4 bases outside the gene matches. The CDR3 is made up of 16 amino acids. In DNA, the CDR3 is TGTGCCAGCAGCTTAGTTGCGGGGGGGCTCTACAATGAGCAGTTCTTC. It is translated as CASSLVAGGLYNEQFF.

The chain recombines TRBV27 with TRBJ2-5, with no clear D. V was trimmed by 0 bases and J by 11 bases, leaving 13 bases between them. The CDR3 is made up of 13 amino acids. CDR1 is MNHEY, CDR2 SMNVEV, per germline (reference sequence). The CDR3 DNA reads TGTGCCAGCAGTTTATCGACTGGTAAATTTCAGTACTTC. This gives the protein CASSLSTGKFQYF.

This chain connects TRBV9 to TRBJ2-1; 10 nucleotides match TRBD2. The CDR3 totals 13 residues. The germline V gene encodes CDR1 SGDLS and CDR2 YYNGEE. The ends lost 3 bases at V and 8 bases at J; junction bases unmatched: 2. The CDR3, as DNA: TGTGCCAGCAGCGGAGCGGGGGGGCATGAGCAGTTCTTC. Protein product: CASSGAGGHEQFF.

The V and J genes are TRBV18 and TRBJ2-2; D unclear. CDR1 and CDR2 (germline): KGHSH, LQKENI. The CDR3 spans 16 residues. Trimming took 5 bases from V and 4 from J, leaving 17 bases between them. CDR3 amino acids: CASSIHPPEITGELFF. The CDR3 nucleotides are TGTGCCAGCTCAATCCATCCGCCGGAGATCACCGGGGAGCTGTTTTTT.

This clone has only one observation. V usage is TRBV19 and J usage is TRBJ2-3; weak D call: TRBD2 (5 bases). V dropped 3 bases and J dropped 0 bases, with 10 bases sitting between them. Germline V lookup: CDR1 LNHDA, CDR2 SQIVND (reference sequence). This CDR3 has 15 residues. DNA of the CDR3: TGTGCCAGTAGTATGACTACGGCTAGCACAGATACGCAGTATTTT. Its protein product is CASSMTTASTDTQYF. The whole variable domain, filled in from reference TRBV19 and TRBJ2-3, reads DGGITQSPKYLFRKEGQNVTLSCEQNLNHDAMYWYRQDPGQGLRLIYYSQIVNDFQKGDIAEGYSVSREKKESFPLTVTSAQKNPTAFYLCASSMTTASTDTQYFGPGTRLTVL.

This chain uses TRBV30 with TRBJ1-3; D is undetermined. Looked up from germline, CDR1 is GTSNPN and CDR2 is SVGIG (reference sequence). This CDR3 has 11 residues. Trimming cost V 8 bases and J 1 base, with 6 bases left between them. Written as DNA, the CDR3 is TGTGCCCGTAGTTCTGGAAACACCATATATTTT. Its protein product is CARSSGNTIYF.

This sequence joins TRBV19 and TRBJ1-1; TRBD1 aligns across 7 bases. In germline, CDR1 is LNHDA, CDR2 SQIVND (reference sequence). The CDR3 is 14 residues long. The junction had 9 bases not matched to a gene; V was cut back by 6 bases and J by 5 bases. The CDR3 here is CASSLQGSRTEAFF. The CDR3 nucleotides read TGTGCCAGTAGCTTACAGGGGTCGCGAACTGAAGCTTTCTTT.

V usage is TRBV19 and J usage is TRBJ2-4; D perhaps matches TRBD2 (5 bases). V lost 7 bases, J lost 1 base, and 11 bases lay in between. The CDR3 length is 14 residues. Germline CDR1 is LNHDA and CDR2 is SQIVND (reference sequence). The CDR3 sequence is CASTKPGAKNIQYF. DNA of the CDR3: TGTGCCAGTACCAAGCCGGGGGCCAAAAACATTCAGTACTTC.

Only a few counts were recorded for this clone. This chain connects TRBV4-1 to TRBJ2-2, with 8 bases fitting TRBD2. The CDR3 sequence is 14 residues long. The V and J ends lost 7 bases and 6 bases, in that order; junction bases with no gene match: 7. Per germline, CDR1 MGHRA and CDR2 YSYEKL. CDR3 sequence: CASTAGLVAGELFF. The CDR3 DNA sequence: TGCGCCAGCACTGCGGGACTAGTGGCCGGGGAGCTGTTTTTT.

The chain employs TRBV19 and TRBJ1-6, with 8 bases identical to TRBD1. V lost 3 bases, J lost 11 bases, and 3 bases stayed unmatched. The CDR3 totals 13 residues. CDR1 is LNHDA, CDR2 SQIVND, per germline (reference sequence). The CDR3 region has the DNA TGTGCCAGTAGTATTAAGACAGGGGCACCCCTCCACTTT. Translating gives CASSIKTGAPLHF.

The J gene is TRBJ2-2, the V gene TRBV4-2; the match to TRBD1 covers 8 bases. CDR1 is LGHNA and CDR2 is YNFKEQ in the germline V gene. The CDR3 loop spans 17 amino acids. Unmatched junction bases numbered 15, after V lost 7 bases and J lost 5 bases. This chain's CDR3 is CASTAPSRTGITGELFF. CDR3 coding DNA: TGTGCCAGCACCGCTCCTTCTCGGACAGGGATAACCGGGGAGCTGTTTTTT.

The chain joins TRBV6-6 to TRBJ2-2, with a tentative D call TRBD2 (7 bases). Germline values: CDR1 MNHNY, CDR2 SVGAGI (reference sequence). The CDR3 extends over 16 amino acids. Trimming took off 8 bases at V and 3 bases at J, with 19 bases between the two ends. The CDR3 reads CASEGGRGRHTGELFF. DNA for the CDR3: TGTGCCAGCGAGGGAGGGCGGGGGCGACACACCGGGGAGCTGTTTTTT.

The chain joins TRBV29-1 to TRBJ2-7, with D possibly being TRBD1 (6 bases). The CDR3 totals 12 residues. Trimming cost V 5 bases and J 3 bases, with 11 bases left between them. CDR1 is SQVTM, CDR2 ANQGSEA, per germline. CDR3 protein: CSVSGQSYEQYF. The CDR3 DNA is TGCAGCGTTTCAGGACAGAGCTACGAGCAGTACTTC.

V and J are TRBV30 and TRBJ2-2; 8 bases are shared with TRBD2. The germline CDR1 and CDR2 sequences are GTSNPN and SVGIG (reference sequence). V lost 0 bases and J lost 5; bases outside the gene matches: 2. The CDR3 has 14 amino acids. CDR3 nucleotide sequence: TGTGCCTGGAGTGTCTCTAGCGGGACCGGGGAGCTGTTTTTT. This gives the protein CAWSVSSGTGELFF.

This clone was counted once. This rearrangement joins TRBV5-4 to TRBJ2-3, with TRBD2 matching 7 bases. Trimming took 6 bases from V and 5 from J; bases not matched to a gene: 6. The CDR3 covers 13 residues. Germline CDR1 and CDR2: SGHNT and YYREEE (reference sequence). Here the CDR3 DNA reads TGTGCCAGCACCCCGGGGGGAAGAGATACGCAGTATTTT. Residues: CASTPGGRDTQYF. Together with reference TRBV5-4 and TRBJ2-3, the CDR3 gives the full variable domain: ETGVTQSPTHLIKTRGQQVTLRCSSQSGHNTVSWYQQALGQGPQFIFQYYREEENGRGNFPPRFSGLQFPNYSSELNVNALELDDSALYLCASTPGGRDTQYFGPGTRLTVL.

This clone has only one observation. The V call is TRBV28, the J call TRBJ2-7, with 8 positions matching TRBD1. The CDR3 sequence is 14 residues long. Germline-derived CDR1 and CDR2 are MDHEN and SYDVKM. V was pared by 4 bases and J by 1 base, with 3 bases of the junction left unmatched. DNA of the CDR3: TGTGCCAGCAGTTCCGGGACAGGATCCTACGAGCAGTACTTC. Translating gives CASSSGTGSYEQYF.

In this sample, this clone turned up a few times. V usage is TRBV7-2 and J usage is TRBJ1-5; D not resolved. The ends were cut back, 5 bases at V and 4 bases at J, with 15 bases in the middle. The CDR3 contains 15 residues. Germline CDR1 is SGHTA and CDR2 is FQGNSA. The CDR3 DNA follows: TGTGCCAGCAGCGCCAGGTCCGTCCCGAATCAGCCCCAGCATTTT. Its translation: CASSARSVPNQPQHF.

The J gene is TRBJ2-7, the V gene TRBV14; 14 bases are shared with TRBD2. This CDR3 is 18 amino acids long. V gave up 4 bases and J gave up 4 bases; unmatched junction bases: 12. The germline V gene encodes CDR1 SGHDN and CDR2 FVKESK. The CDR3 DNA is TGTGCCAGCAGCCCTATCGGGACTAGCGGGAGAAAAATGTACGAGCAGTACTTC. Translated: CASSPIGTSGRKMYEQYF.

The chain combines TRBV27 with TRBJ2-6, with D possibly being TRBD1 (6 bases). Germline V gene data show CDR1 as MNHEY and CDR2 as SMNVEV (reference sequence). The CDR3 sequence is 20 residues long. V lost 2 bases to trimming and J lost 1 base, with 21 bases between them. The CDR3 DNA sequence: TGTGCCAGCAGTTTAACAGTATGGGGGCGGCGGAATTCTGGGGCCAACGTCCTGACTTTC. Its translation is CASSLTVWGRRNSGANVLTF.

The J gene is TRBJ1-5, the V gene TRBV7-6, with D possibly being TRBD1 (5 bases). V was clipped by 0 bases and J by 7 bases, with 7 bases between them. The CDR3 runs 13 residues. From germline, CDR1 is SGHVS and CDR2 FNYEAQ. The chain's CDR3 is CASSLARDQPQHF. Here the CDR3 DNA reads TGTGCCAGCAGCTTAGCGCGGGACCAGCCCCAGCATTTT.

The chain employs TRBV19 and TRBJ1-4, with D perhaps TRBD1 (5 bases). V was clipped by 9 bases and J by 2 bases, with 13 bases between them. CDR3 size: 14 residues. Germline V gene lookup returns CDR1 LNHDA and CDR2 SQIVND (reference sequence). The CDR3 is CASVVQGTNEKLFF. In DNA, the CDR3 is TGTGCCAGCGTCGTCCAGGGTACTAATGAAAAACTGTTTTTT.

V usage is TRBV9 and J usage is TRBJ1-3, with 9 positions matching TRBD1. CDR1 SGDLS and CDR2 YYNGEE come from the germline V gene. V trimming: 3 bases; J trimming: 7 bases; junction bases outside the gene matches: 8. The length of the CDR3 is 15 residues. CDR3 region: CASSEGQGGSNTIYF. CDR3 coding DNA: TGTGCCAGCAGCGAGGGACAGGGTGGGAGTAACACCATATATTTT.

The V call is TRBV5-1, the J call TRBJ1-3; no definite D call. CDR1 is SGHRS and CDR2 is YFSETQ in the germline V gene. Between the trimmed V and J ends, which lost 4 bases and 3 bases, there was a span of 14 bases. The CDR3 is made up of 15 amino acids. Here the CDR3 reads CASSRRPGFGNTIYF. The CDR3 coding sequence is TGCGCCAGCAGCCGCCGTCCGGGGTTTGGAAACACCATATATTTT.

This chain links TRBV28 with TRBJ2-5, with 9 bases identical to TRBD1. CDR1 and CDR2 from the germline V gene are MDHEN and SYDVKM. Unmatched junction bases numbered 8, after V lost 7 bases and J lost 2 bases. This CDR3 has 15 residues. In nucleotides, the CDR3 is TGTGCCAGCACCGCATCCGGACAGGGGCAAGAGACCCAGTACTTC. It translates to CASTASGQGQETQYF. The variable domain in full, completed from reference TRBV28 and TRBJ2-5, reads DVKVTQSSRYLVKRTGEKVFLECVQDMDHENMFWYRQDPGLGLRLIYFSYDVKMKEKGDIPEGYSVSREKKERFSLILESASTNQTSMYLCASTASGQGQETQYFGPGTRLLVL.

This chain uses TRBV5-1 with TRBJ2-7, with 10 bases aligning to TRBD1. The CDR3 is 16 amino acids. Germline trimming cut 6 bases from V and 4 bases from J; bases unmatched to any gene: 13. Germline CDR1 reads SGHRS; CDR2 reads YFSETQ. The CDR3: CASTTGATGGAYEQYF. CDR3 bases: TGCGCCAGCACCACGGGCGCGACAGGGGGCGCTTACGAGCAGTACTTC.

Only one count was recorded for this clone. The CDR3 sequence is CATASAVLLGGYTF. In DNA form, the CDR3 reads TGTGCCACCGCCTCAGCGGTTTTATTGGGTGGCTACACCTTC. This rearrangement joins TRBV6-5 to TRBJ1-2; the D is unclear. Trimming stripped 10 bases from V and 7 bases from J, with 22 bases between. The CDR3 is 14 amino acids. Germline V gene sequence: CDR1 MNHEY, CDR2 SVGAGI.

The chain uses TRBV28 and TRBJ2-7; 10 positions match TRBD2. CDR3 length: 16 amino acids. The J segment lost 3 bases and the V segment lost 5 bases, leaving 10 bases of the junction unmatched. Germline loops: CDR1 MDHEN, CDR2 SYDVKM. CDR3 region: CASSPQGSGRFYEQYF. In DNA, the CDR3 is TGTGCCAGCAGTCCCCAGGGTAGCGGGAGGTTCTACGAGCAGTACTTC.